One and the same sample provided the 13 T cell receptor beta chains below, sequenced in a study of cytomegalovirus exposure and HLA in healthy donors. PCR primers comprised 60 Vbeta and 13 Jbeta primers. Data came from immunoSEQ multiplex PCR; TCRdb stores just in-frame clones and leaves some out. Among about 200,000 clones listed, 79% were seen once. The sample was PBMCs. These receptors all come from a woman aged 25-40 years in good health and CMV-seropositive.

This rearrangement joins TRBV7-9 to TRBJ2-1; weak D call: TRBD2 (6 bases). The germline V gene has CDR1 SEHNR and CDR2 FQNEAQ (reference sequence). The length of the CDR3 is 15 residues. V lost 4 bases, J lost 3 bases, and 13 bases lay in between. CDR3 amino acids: CASSSGLLNYNEQFF. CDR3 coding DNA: TGTGCCAGCAGCTCGGGACTCCTGAACTACAATGAGCAGTTCTTC.

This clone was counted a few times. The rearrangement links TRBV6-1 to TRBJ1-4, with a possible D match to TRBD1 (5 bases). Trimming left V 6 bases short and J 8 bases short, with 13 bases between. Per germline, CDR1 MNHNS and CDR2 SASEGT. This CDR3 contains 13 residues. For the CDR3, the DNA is TGTGCCAGCAGGATGGGACTGGGGGAAAAACTGTTTTTT. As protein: CASRMGLGEKLFF.

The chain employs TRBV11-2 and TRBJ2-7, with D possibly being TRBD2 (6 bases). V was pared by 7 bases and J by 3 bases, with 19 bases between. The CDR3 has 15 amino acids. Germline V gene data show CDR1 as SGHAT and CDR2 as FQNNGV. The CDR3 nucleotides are TGTGCCAGCACCATTCTGGGGGGACCGCTCTACGAGCAGTACTTC. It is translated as CASTILGGPLYEQYF. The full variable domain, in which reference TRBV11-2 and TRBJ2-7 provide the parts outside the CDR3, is EAGVAQSPRYKIIEKRQSVAFWCNPISGHATLYWYQQILGQGPKLLIQFQNNGVVDDSQLPKDRFSAERLKGVDSTLKIQPAKLEDSAVYLCASTILGGPLYEQYFGPGTRLTVT.

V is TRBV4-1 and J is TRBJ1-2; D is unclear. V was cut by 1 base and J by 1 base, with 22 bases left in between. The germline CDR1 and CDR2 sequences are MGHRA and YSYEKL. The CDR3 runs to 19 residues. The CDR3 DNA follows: TGCGCCAGCAGCCAAGTTTTTCGGGAGGGAGTAGTGGTTAACTATGGCTACACCTTC. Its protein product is CASSQVFREGVVVNYGYTF.

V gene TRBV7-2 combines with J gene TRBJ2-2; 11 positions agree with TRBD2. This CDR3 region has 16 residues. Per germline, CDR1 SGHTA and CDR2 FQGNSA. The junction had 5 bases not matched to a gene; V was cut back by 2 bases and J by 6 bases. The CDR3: CASSLRLAGWAGELFF. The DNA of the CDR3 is TGTGCCAGCAGCTTAAGACTAGCGGGATGGGCCGGGGAGCTGTTTTTT.

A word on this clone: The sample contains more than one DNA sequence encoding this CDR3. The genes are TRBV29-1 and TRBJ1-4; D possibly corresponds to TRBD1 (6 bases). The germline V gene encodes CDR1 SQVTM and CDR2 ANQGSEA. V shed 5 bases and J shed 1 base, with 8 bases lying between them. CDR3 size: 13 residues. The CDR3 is CSVTTGTNEKLFF. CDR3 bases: TGCAGCGTTACGACAGGAACTAATGAAAAACTGTTTTTT.

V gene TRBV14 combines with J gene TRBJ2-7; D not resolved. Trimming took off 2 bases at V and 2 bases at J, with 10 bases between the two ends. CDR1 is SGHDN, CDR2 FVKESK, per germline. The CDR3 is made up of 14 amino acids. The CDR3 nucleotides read TGTGCCAGCAGCCAATTTCCAGGAACCTACGAGCAGTACTTC. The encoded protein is CASSQFPGTYEQYF.

CDR3 sequence (DNA): TGTGCCAGCAGTTACTCAACGACGGGCGAGCAGTACTTC. This gives the protein CASSYSTTGEQYF. The chain couples TRBV6-6 to TRBJ2-7; D call uncertain. Per the germline V gene, CDR1 is MNHNY and CDR2 is SVGAGI (reference sequence). Trimming removed 0 bases at V and 6 bases at J, with 9 bases between. This CDR3 has 13 residues.

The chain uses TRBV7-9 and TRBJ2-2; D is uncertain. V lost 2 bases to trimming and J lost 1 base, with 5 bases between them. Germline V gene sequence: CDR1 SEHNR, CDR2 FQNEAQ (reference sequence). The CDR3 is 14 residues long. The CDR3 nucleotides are TGTGCCAGCAGCTTACTCTGGAACACCGGGGAGCTGTTTTTT. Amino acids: CASSLLWNTGELFF.

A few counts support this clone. The CDR3 reads CASSPWGTSGTYQETQYF. The CDR3 DNA reads as TGTGCCAGCAGCCCATGGGGGACTAGCGGAACGTACCAAGAGACCCAGTACTTC. This sequence joins TRBV2 and TRBJ2-5, with 11 positions matching TRBD2. The CDR3 consists of 18 residues. V was pared by 6 bases and J by 0 bases, with 12 bases of the junction left unmatched. Looked up from germline, CDR1 is SNHLY and CDR2 is FYNNEI.

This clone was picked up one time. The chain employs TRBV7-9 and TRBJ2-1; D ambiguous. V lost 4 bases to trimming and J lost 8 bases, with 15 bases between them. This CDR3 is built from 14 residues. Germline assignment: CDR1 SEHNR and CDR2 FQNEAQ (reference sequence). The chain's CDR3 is CASSSPGPGDEQFF. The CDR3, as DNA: TGTGCCAGCAGCTCCCCCGGCCCCGGAGATGAGCAGTTCTTC.

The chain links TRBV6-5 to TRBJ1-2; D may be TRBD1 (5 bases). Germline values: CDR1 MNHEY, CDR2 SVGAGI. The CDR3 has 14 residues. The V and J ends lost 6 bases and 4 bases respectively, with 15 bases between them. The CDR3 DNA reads TGTGCCAGCAGCCGAGACAGACCGTTCTATGGCTACACCTTC. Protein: CASSRDRPFYGYTF.

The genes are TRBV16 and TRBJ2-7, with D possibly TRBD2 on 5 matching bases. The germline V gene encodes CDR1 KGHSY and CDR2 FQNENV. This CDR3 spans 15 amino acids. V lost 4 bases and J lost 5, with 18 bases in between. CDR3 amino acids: CASSRGPPSIDEQYF. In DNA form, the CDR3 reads TGTGCCAGCAGCCGAGGGCCCCCGAGCATCGACGAGCAGTACTTC.